Listed here are 9 T cell receptor beta chains from one sample, sequenced in a study of Ad26.COV2.S vaccination and SARS-CoV-2 variants. Clones were sequenced by immunoSEQ multiplex PCR, and TCRdb holds only the in-frame ones, with some missing. This table holds around 500,000 clones, roughly 87% found once. As for treatment: around 19 received Ad26.COV2.S at low or high dose, single or two shots; several received placebo; per-sample allocation not given. Collection of the samples took place on day 63 after the first injection of vaccine or placebo. Source: peripheral blood, taken in a trial of Ad26.COV2.S vaccine versus placebo. Receptors were obtained from a person aged 18-65 years who received the Ad26.COV2.S COVID-19 vaccine or a placebo.

The V gene is TRBV4-1, the J gene TRBJ2-1, with 10 nucleotides matching TRBD2. The CDR3 spans 18 residues. Per germline, CDR1 MGHRA and CDR2 YSYEKL. Unmatched junction bases numbered 8, after V lost 1 base and J lost 2 bases. The CDR3 DNA follows: TGCGCCAGCAGCCAAGTTAAGAAGCGGGAGGGACCCTACAATGAGCAGTTCTTC. This sequence encodes CASSQVKKREGPYNEQFF.

The V and J genes are TRBV19 and TRBJ1-5, with 7 bases identical to TRBD1. V lost 7 bases to trimming and J lost 7 bases; unmatched junction nucleotides: 10. CDR3 length: 14 amino acids. CDR1 and CDR2 from the germline V gene are LNHDA and SQIVND (reference sequence). The CDR3 protein is CASNRRQGGQPQHF. DNA of the CDR3: TGTGCCAGTAACCGCAGACAGGGTGGCCAGCCCCAGCATTTT.

This sequence joins TRBV4-1 and TRBJ2-1; 7 bases fit TRBD2. J was trimmed by 6 bases and V by 2 bases; bases with no gene match: 13. This CDR3 region has 17 residues. The germline gives CDR1 MGHRA, CDR2 YSYEKL. CDR3 amino acids: CASSQPGRGTLGNEQFF. In DNA, the CDR3 is TGCGCCAGCAGCCAACCTGGGCGGGGGACCCTCGGCAATGAGCAGTTCTTC.

This chain connects TRBV5-1 to TRBJ2-5; D uncertain. Germline V gene lookup returns CDR1 SGHRS and CDR2 YFSETQ. The CDR3 loop spans 13 amino acids. Trimming took 2 bases from V and 6 from J, leaving 11 bases between them. The CDR3 DNA is TGCGCCAGCAGCTTAGAGGTACAGAAGACCCAGTACTTC. This sequence encodes CASSLEVQKTQYF.

This sequence joins TRBV12-3 or TRBV12-4 and TRBJ1-1; TRBD1 is a possible D gene (5 bases). V lost 3 bases and J 6 bases, leaving 11 bases between the germline ends. The CDR3 spans 13 residues. As DNA, the CDR3 is TGTGCCAGCAGTTTTGGCAGGGCAGCTGAAGCTTTCTTT. This translates into CASSFGRAAEAFF.

The J gene is TRBJ1-2, the V gene TRBV28; TRBD1 is a possible D gene (6 bases). The CDR3 has 14 amino acids. Germline loops: CDR1 MDHEN, CDR2 SYDVKM. The germline V and J ends were trimmed by 7 bases and 3 bases, with 15 bases remaining between them. The CDR3 DNA is TGTGCCAGCACCGTGGGGGGGGCCCACTATGGCTACACCTTC. It translates to CASTVGGAHYGYTF.

The chain employs TRBV28 and TRBJ1-2, with D unclear. The CDR3 extends over 13 amino acids. The V end lost 5 bases, the J end lost 7 bases, and 14 bases lay between the germline ends. The germline V gene encodes CDR1 MDHEN and CDR2 SYDVKM. The CDR3 DNA reads as TGTGCCAGCAGTCTCCAGGATCGGCGTGGCTACACCTTC. This codes for CASSLQDRRGYTF.

The V gene is TRBV5-5, the J gene TRBJ1-3; D not resolved. This CDR3 spans 14 amino acids. Per the germline V gene, CDR1 is SGHKS and CDR2 is YYEKEE (reference sequence). Trimming removed 5 bases from V and 0 bases from J, with 9 bases in between. The CDR3 DNA reads as TGTGCCAGCAGGAGCAAGAGCTCTGGAAACACCATATATTTT. As protein: CASRSKSSGNTIYF.

The sample holds a few counts of this clone. The V call is TRBV27, the J call TRBJ2-7; D possibly corresponds to TRBD1 (7 bases). This CDR3 spans 15 amino acids. The germline V and J ends were trimmed by 6 bases and 3 bases, with 18 bases remaining between them. CDR1 is MNHEY and CDR2 is SMNVEV in the germline V gene (reference sequence). The CDR3 is CASSSGGGRGYEQYF. CDR3 DNA: TGTGCCAGCAGCTCAGGAGGGGGCAGGGGCTACGAGCAGTACTTC.